This T cell receptor beta chain derives from a study of cytomegalovirus exposure and HLA in healthy donors. Primers included in the PCR were 60 Vbeta and 13 Jbeta primers. Some clones are missing from TCRdb's copy, which holds only in-frame ones; the method was immunoSEQ multiplex PCR. The table includes under 200,000 clones, 68% detected once. The CDR3 covers 14 residues. Germline CDR1 SGHTA, CDR2 FQGNSA. Study-level findings and limits: A later analysis reportedly found fewer N-insertions in an Asian-associated ancestry cluster than the roughly 670-donor mean. Previous analysis showed most TCR beta V segments were productive about 87% or about 30% of the time. Cytomegalovirus-associated status was assigned to about 160 TCR beta chains.

Concerning this clone: The antigen remains unidentified. A read error may account for a junction end that differs from germline.

This clonotype originated in a woman in her 40s in good health and CMV-seropositive. The chain employs TRBV7-2 and TRBJ1-4; 8 nucleotides align to TRBD1. The sample was PBMCs. This chain's CDR3 is CASSWDRTNDKLFF. CDR3 DNA sequence: TGTGCCAGCAGCTGGGACAGGACAAATGATAAACTGTTTTTT. The full variable domain, rest sourced from reference TRBV7-2 and TRBJ1-4, is GAGVSQSPSNKVTEKGKDVELRCDPISGHTALYWYRQSLGQGLEFLIYFQGNSAPDKSGLPSDRFSAERTGGSVSTLTIQRTQQEDSAVYLCASSWDRTNDKLFFGSGTQLSVL.